This is a list of T cell receptor beta chains from one sample in a study of blood T cell repertoires in COVID-19. Some clones are missing from TCRdb's copy, which holds only in-frame ones; the method was immunoSEQ multiplex PCR. The table has around 230,000 clones, roughly 80% seen once. Sample: peripheral blood. The receptor source for this set is a woman between 55 and 75 years old with active or convalescent COVID-19. CDR3s include the opening cysteine and the closing phenylalanine or tryptophan. A D gene is named only where the DNA matches it firmly. Rows may omit the clone size; those that give it use once, few, many or a size class.

cdr3_aa: CASSPPGQGHYGYTF
cdr3_nt: TGTGCCAGCTCACCACCTGGACAGGGGCACTATGGCTACACCTTC
v_call: TRBV18
clone_size: -
j_call: TRBJ1-2
cdr3_length: 15
d_call: TRBD1

cdr3_aa: CASSLALQANYGYTF
cdr3_nt: TGTGCCAGCAGCTTAGCCTTACAGGCGAACTATGGCTACACCTTC
v_call: TRBV7-8
clone_size: -
j_call: TRBJ1-2
cdr3_length: 15
d_call: -

cdr3_aa: CATSRDGAGSLSYF
cdr3_nt: TGTGCCACCAGCAGAGATGGGGCAGGATCCTTATCCTACTTC
v_call: TRBV15
clone_size: -
j_call: TRBJ2-7
cdr3_length: 14
d_call: -

cdr3_aa: CASSYSRAYEQYF
cdr3_nt: TGTGCCAGCAGTTACAGTCGGGCCTACGAGCAGTACTTC
v_call: TRBV6-2/TRBV6-3
clone_size: -
j_call: TRBJ2-7
cdr3_length: 13
d_call: -

cdr3_aa: CASTQGAPNTGELFF
cdr3_nt: TGTGCCTCCACCCAGGGGGCACCGAACACCGGGGAGCTGTTTTTT
v_call: TRBV30
clone_size: -
j_call: TRBJ2-2
cdr3_length: 15
d_call: TRBD1

cdr3_aa: CASSWTGNMGTEAFF
cdr3_nt: TGTGCCAGTAGCTGGACAGGGAATATGGGCACTGAAGCTTTCTTT
v_call: TRBV19
clone_size: -
j_call: TRBJ1-1
cdr3_length: 15
d_call: TRBD1

cdr3_aa: CASKPGQFYNEKLFF
cdr3_nt: TGTGCCAGCAAACCGGGACAGTTCTATAATGAAAAACTGTTTTTT
v_call: TRBV27
clone_size: -
j_call: TRBJ1-4
cdr3_length: 15
d_call: TRBD1

cdr3_aa: CATSRERTVNTGELFF
cdr3_nt: TGTGCCACCAGCAGAGAGCGAACGGTAAACACCGGGGAGCTGTTTTTT
v_call: TRBV15
clone_size: -
j_call: TRBJ2-2
cdr3_length: 16
d_call: -

cdr3_aa: CASSKAQGAEAFF
cdr3_nt: TGTGCCAGCAGCAAGGCGCAGGGGGCTGAAGCTTTCTTT
v_call: TRBV7-3
clone_size: -
j_call: TRBJ1-1
cdr3_length: 13
d_call: TRBD1

cdr3_aa: CSVEDPTGLDTQYF
cdr3_nt: TGCAGCGTTGAAGACCCGACAGGGCTGGATACGCAGTATTTT
v_call: TRBV29-1
clone_size: -
j_call: TRBJ2-3
cdr3_length: 14
d_call: TRBD1

cdr3_aa: CAISPQGTPMTVTEAFF
cdr3_nt: TGTGCCATCAGTCCTCAGGGGACGCCCATGACGGTCACTGAAGCTTTCTTT
v_call: TRBV10-3
clone_size: -
j_call: TRBJ1-1
cdr3_length: 17
d_call: -

cdr3_aa: CASRPQGGETQYF
cdr3_nt: TGTGCCAGCAGGCCACAGGGCGGAGAGACCCAGTACTTC
v_call: TRBV6-5
clone_size: -
j_call: TRBJ2-5
cdr3_length: 13
d_call: -

cdr3_aa: CASSSAGTSGGGEQYF
cdr3_nt: TGTGCCAGCAGTTCGGCCGGGACTAGCGGGGGTGGTGAGCAGTACTTC
v_call: TRBV6-6
clone_size: few
j_call: TRBJ2-7
cdr3_length: 16
d_call: TRBD2

cdr3_aa: CASSPPGVEQYF
cdr3_nt: TGTGCCAGCAGTCCCCCCGGGGTCGAGCAGTACTTC
v_call: TRBV28
clone_size: few
j_call: TRBJ2-7
cdr3_length: 12
d_call: -

cdr3_aa: CASSFLSGQGYGYTF
cdr3_nt: TGTGCCAGCAGCTTTCTCTCGGGACAAGGCTATGGCTACACCTTC
v_call: TRBV11-2
clone_size: -
j_call: TRBJ1-2
cdr3_length: 15
d_call: -

cdr3_aa: CASSHELDYGYTF
cdr3_nt: TGTGCCAGCAGTCATGAGTTGGACTATGGCTACACCTTC
v_call: TRBV2
clone_size: -
j_call: TRBJ1-2
cdr3_length: 13
d_call: -

cdr3_aa: CASKTGTGSSPLHF
cdr3_nt: TGTGCCAGCAAAACCGGGACAGGGAGTTCACCCCTCCACTTT
v_call: TRBV2
clone_size: -
j_call: TRBJ1-6
cdr3_length: 14
d_call: TRBD1

cdr3_aa: CASRGQLLNTGELFF
cdr3_nt: TGTGCCAGTAGGGGACAGCTATTGAACACCGGGGAGCTGTTTTTT
v_call: TRBV19
clone_size: once
j_call: TRBJ2-2
cdr3_length: 15
d_call: TRBD1

cdr3_aa: CSVEVPRGPGNTIYF
cdr3_nt: TGCAGCGTTGAAGTTCCCCGAGGGCCTGGAAACACCATATATTTT
v_call: TRBV29-1
clone_size: -
j_call: TRBJ1-3
cdr3_length: 15
d_call: -

cdr3_aa: CASSGQGSGNTIYF
cdr3_nt: TGTGCCAGCAGTGGACAGGGCTCTGGAAACACCATATATTTT
v_call: TRBV2
clone_size: -
j_call: TRBJ1-3
cdr3_length: 14
d_call: TRBD1

cdr3_aa: CASKNGQTNTGELFF
cdr3_nt: TGTGCCAGCAAAAACGGACAGACTAACACCGGGGAGCTGTTTTTT
v_call: TRBV6-5
clone_size: -
j_call: TRBJ2-2
cdr3_length: 15
d_call: -

cdr3_aa: CASSYSASTDTQYF
cdr3_nt: TGTGCCAGCAGTTACTCAGCCAGCACAGATACGCAGTATTTT
v_call: TRBV6-2/TRBV6-3
clone_size: -
j_call: TRBJ2-3
cdr3_length: 14
d_call: -

cdr3_aa: CASGLGTGAYSGNTIYF
cdr3_nt: TGTGCTAGTGGTTTGGGAACAGGCGCTTACTCTGGAAACACCATATATTTT
v_call: TRBV12-5
clone_size: -
j_call: TRBJ1-3
cdr3_length: 17
d_call: -

cdr3_aa: CASRTDRAGANVLTF
cdr3_nt: TGTGCCAGCAGAACCGACAGGGCCGGGGCCAACGTCCTGACTTTC
v_call: TRBV6-5
clone_size: -
j_call: TRBJ2-6
cdr3_length: 15
d_call: TRBD1

cdr3_aa: CASSRTGGSTGELFF
cdr3_nt: TGCGCCAGCAGTAGGACAGGGGGCTCCACCGGGGAGCTGTTTTTT
v_call: TRBV5-1
clone_size: -
j_call: TRBJ2-2
cdr3_length: 15
d_call: TRBD1

cdr3_aa: CASSYAGQNYGYTF
cdr3_nt: TGTGCCAGCAGTTACGCGGGACAGAACTATGGCTACACCTTC
v_call: TRBV6-5
clone_size: once
j_call: TRBJ1-2
cdr3_length: 14
d_call: TRBD1

cdr3_aa: CASSSTGVLYGYTF
cdr3_nt: TGTGCCAGCAGCTCGACAGGGGTTTTGTATGGCTACACCTTC
v_call: TRBV21-1
clone_size: few
j_call: TRBJ1-2
cdr3_length: 14
d_call: -

cdr3_aa: CASSVAAGGYNEQFF
cdr3_nt: TGTGCCAGCAGCGTAGCAGCGGGGGGGTACAATGAGCAGTTCTTC
v_call: TRBV9
clone_size: -
j_call: TRBJ2-1
cdr3_length: 15
d_call: TRBD2

cdr3_aa: CASSYSQNEKLFF
cdr3_nt: TGTGCCAGCAGTTACTCACAAAATGAAAAACTGTTTTTT
v_call: TRBV6-5
clone_size: -
j_call: TRBJ1-4
cdr3_length: 13
d_call: -

cdr3_aa: CASSQATGRNTIYF
cdr3_nt: TGTGCCAGCAGCCAAGCCACAGGGAGAAACACCATATATTTT
v_call: TRBV3-1/TRBV3-2
clone_size: -
j_call: TRBJ1-3
cdr3_length: 14
d_call: -

cdr3_aa: CASTQRQGQGQPQHF
cdr3_nt: TGTGCCAGCACCCAGCGACAGGGACAGGGTCAGCCCCAGCATTTT
v_call: TRBV7-2
clone_size: -
j_call: TRBJ1-5
cdr3_length: 15
d_call: TRBD1

cdr3_aa: CASSLVGGNYGYTF
cdr3_nt: TGTGCCAGCAGCTTAGTCGGGGGTAACTATGGCTACACCTTC
v_call: TRBV7-9
clone_size: -
j_call: TRBJ1-2
cdr3_length: 14
d_call: -

cdr3_aa: CASSQDLAGATYNEQFF
cdr3_nt: TGCGCCAGCAGCCAAGATCTGGCGGGGGCGACCTACAATGAGCAGTTCTTC
v_call: TRBV4-3
clone_size: -
j_call: TRBJ2-1
cdr3_length: 17
d_call: -

cdr3_aa: CASSPTVLYGYTF
cdr3_nt: TGTGCCAGCAGTCCAACAGTTCTCTATGGCTACACCTTC
v_call: TRBV6-2/TRBV6-3
clone_size: -
j_call: TRBJ1-2
cdr3_length: 13
d_call: -

cdr3_aa: CAWTPGLAGLEFF
cdr3_nt: TGTGCCTGGACCCCGGGACTAGCGGGATTGGAGTTCTTC
v_call: TRBV30
clone_size: -
j_call: TRBJ2-1
cdr3_length: 13
d_call: TRBD2

cdr3_aa: CASSRTGTGGAPGTEAFF
cdr3_nt: TGTGCCAGCTCACGAACCGGGACAGGGGGTGCCCCGGGCACTGAAGCTTTCTTT
v_call: TRBV18
clone_size: -
j_call: TRBJ1-1
cdr3_length: 18
d_call: TRBD1

cdr3_aa: CASSLSSGGKGPGELFF
cdr3_nt: TGTGCCAGCAGTTTATCGAGCGGGGGGAAGGGTCCCGGGGAGCTGTTTTTT
v_call: TRBV27
clone_size: -
j_call: TRBJ2-2
cdr3_length: 17
d_call: TRBD2

cdr3_aa: CASSDPDLGQETQYF
cdr3_nt: TGTGCCAGCAGTGACCCGGACTTAGGACAAGAGACCCAGTACTTC
v_call: TRBV2
clone_size: once
j_call: TRBJ2-5
cdr3_length: 15
d_call: -

cdr3_aa: CASTFLSTDTQYF
cdr3_nt: TGTGCCAGCACCTTCCTAAGCACAGATACGCAGTATTTT
v_call: TRBV27
clone_size: -
j_call: TRBJ2-3
cdr3_length: 13
d_call: -

cdr3_aa: CASSLNRGSTGELFF
cdr3_nt: TGTGCCAGTAGCCTCAATCGGGGGAGCACCGGGGAGCTGTTTTTT
v_call: TRBV19
clone_size: -
j_call: TRBJ2-2
cdr3_length: 15
d_call: -

cdr3_aa: CASSLSGGSQETQYF
cdr3_nt: TGTGCCAGCAGCTTATCGGGGGGGAGCCAAGAGACCCAGTACTTC
v_call: TRBV11-2
clone_size: -
j_call: TRBJ2-5
cdr3_length: 15
d_call: TRBD2

cdr3_aa: CASSPPGRVGSNEQFF
cdr3_nt: TGTGCCAGCTCACCCCCAGGACGGGTGGGGAGCAATGAGCAGTTCTTC
v_call: TRBV18
clone_size: -
j_call: TRBJ2-1
cdr3_length: 16
d_call: -

cdr3_aa: CASSLGGQAATGELFF
cdr3_nt: TGTGCCAGCAGCTTAGGGGGACAGGCAGCGACCGGGGAGCTGTTTTTT
v_call: TRBV7-2
clone_size: -
j_call: TRBJ2-2
cdr3_length: 16
d_call: TRBD1

cdr3_aa: CASSATGKGEAFF
cdr3_nt: TGTGCCAGCAGCGCGACAGGGAAGGGGGAAGCTTTCTTT
v_call: TRBV9
clone_size: -
j_call: TRBJ1-1
cdr3_length: 13
d_call: TRBD1

cdr3_aa: CASSVAGGNEQFF
cdr3_nt: TGTGCCAGCAGCGTAGCGGGGGGGAATGAGCAGTTCTTC
v_call: TRBV9
clone_size: -
j_call: TRBJ2-1
cdr3_length: 13
d_call: TRBD2

cdr3_aa: CASSPSSPGTVNMRPLHF
cdr3_nt: TGTGCCAGCTCACCTAGTTCTCCTGGGACAGTAAATATGCGACCCCTCCACTTT
v_call: TRBV18
clone_size: once
j_call: TRBJ1-6
cdr3_length: 18
d_call: TRBD1

cdr3_aa: CASSLRGAGNTIYF
cdr3_nt: TGCGCCAGCAGCCTCAGGGGAGCTGGAAACACCATATATTTT
v_call: TRBV4-3
clone_size: -
j_call: TRBJ1-3
cdr3_length: 14
d_call: -

cdr3_aa: CASKRTSGVPDTQYF
cdr3_nt: TGTGCCAGCAAACGGACTAGCGGGGTCCCAGATACGCAGTATTTT
v_call: TRBV2
clone_size: -
j_call: TRBJ2-3
cdr3_length: 15
d_call: TRBD2

cdr3_aa: CSASRGTGGGETQYF
cdr3_nt: TGCAGTGCTAGTCGCGGGACAGGGGGAGGTGAGACCCAGTACTTC
v_call: TRBV20-1
clone_size: -
j_call: TRBJ2-5
cdr3_length: 15
d_call: TRBD1

cdr3_aa: CASSATGRNEKLFF
cdr3_nt: TGTGCCAGCAGTGCAACAGGGCGTAATGAAAAACTGTTTTTT
v_call: TRBV28
clone_size: -
j_call: TRBJ1-4
cdr3_length: 14
d_call: -